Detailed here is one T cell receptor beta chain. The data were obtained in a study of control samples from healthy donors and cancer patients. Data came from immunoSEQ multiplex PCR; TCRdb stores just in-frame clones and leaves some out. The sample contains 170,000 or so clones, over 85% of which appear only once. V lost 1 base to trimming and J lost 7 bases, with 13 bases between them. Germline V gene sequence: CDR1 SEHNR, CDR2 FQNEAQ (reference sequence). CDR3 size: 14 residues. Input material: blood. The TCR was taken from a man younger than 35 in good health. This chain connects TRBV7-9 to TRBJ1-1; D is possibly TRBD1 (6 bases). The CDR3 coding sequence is TGTGCCAGCAGCTTAGTCGGGGGGCATGGTGAAGCTTTCTTT. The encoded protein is CASSLVGGHGEAFF.